What follows are 25 T cell receptor beta chains derived from one specimen sequenced in a study of T cells in Graves' hyperthyroidism and ophthalmopathy. Template material for amplifying TCR beta CDR3 regions consisted of RNA transcripts. During a first-round RT-PCR of the TCR CDR3, the HTBI primer set was used. TCRdb reprocessed the multiplex PCR reads via MiXCR and lists one record per CDR3 protein. Of hundreds of thousands of distinct CDR3 sequences detected, 40% to 55% appear once; the ten largest clones hold approximately 8.2%. Sequencing was done on a sample of peripheral blood or thyroid tissue (not recorded which). The receptor set was obtained from a woman younger than 30 with Graves' hyperthyroidism.

The V call is TRBV2, the J call TRBJ1-1; D is undetermined. The CDR3 totals 14 residues. Per germline, CDR1 SNHLY and CDR2 FYNNEI. V lost 6 bases, J lost 1 base, and 12 bases lay in between. In DNA, the CDR3 is TGTGCCAGCAGAGATAAGGGTGGGAACACTGAAGCTTTCTTT. Residues: CASRDKGGNTEAFF.

This clonotype was seen only a few times. It may be a read error: a sequence one base away is much more abundant. The CDR3 is CSVGATEAFF. The DNA for the CDR3 is TGCAGCGTTGGGGCGACTGAAGCTTTCTTT. The J gene is TRBJ1-1, the V gene TRBV29-1; D gene ambiguous. Germline V gene data show CDR1 as SQVTM and CDR2 as ANQGSEA. CDR3 length: 10 amino acids. V lost 4 bases and J 5 bases, leaving 5 bases between the germline ends.

This clonotype occurred many times. The rearrangement links TRBV7-9 to TRBJ2-5; 7 bases align to TRBD1. Germline trimming cut 5 bases from V and 5 bases from J; bases unmatched to any gene: 8. Germline V lookup: CDR1 SEHNR, CDR2 FQNEAQ (reference sequence). CDR3 length: 14 amino acids. CDR3 sequence reads: CASSPRQGSETQYF. For the CDR3, the DNA is TGTGCCAGCAGCCCCCGACAGGGATCGGAGACCCAGTACTTC.

The rearrangement uses TRBV15 and TRBJ2-7; TRBD1 is a possible D gene (6 bases). Germline CDR1 reads LNHNV; CDR2 reads YYDKDF (reference sequence). The CDR3 sequence is 14 residues long. V was shortened by 1 base and J by 3 bases, with 10 bases between the two germline ends. In DNA, the CDR3 is TGTGCCACCAGCAGAGGCAGGGGAAACTACGAGCAGTACTTC. Translated, it gives CATSRGRGNYEQYF.

This clonotype came up a few times. This chain joins TRBV19 and TRBJ2-7; D may be TRBD1 (5 bases). CDR3 size: 14 residues. Germline V CDR1 and CDR2: LNHDA, SQIVND (reference sequence). The ends were cut back, 7 bases at V and 7 bases at J, with 20 bases in the middle. This chain's CDR3 is CASIDSPRQMEQYF. Here the CDR3 DNA reads TGTGCCAGTATAGATAGCCCGAGACAGATGGAGCAGTACTTC.

This rearrangement joins TRBV2 to TRBJ1-2; no clear D. Germline CDR1 and CDR2: SNHLY and FYNNEI. Trimming cost V 4 bases and J 1 base, with 10 bases left between them. The CDR3 runs 14 residues. CDR3 amino acids: CASSGPGVNYGYTF. The CDR3 DNA follows: TGTGCCAGCAGTGGCCCGGGAGTTAACTATGGCTACACCTTC.

A note on this clonotype: The CDR3 does not close with the conserved phenylalanine or tryptophan, likely indicating a read error. This sequence joins TRBV24-1 and TRBJ2-2, with TRBD2 matching over 13 bases. CDR3 length: 20 residues. Per germline, CDR1 KGHDR and CDR2 SFDVKD. The V segment lost 3 bases and the J segment 5 bases; nucleotides outside the gene matches: 14. For the CDR3, the DNA is TGTGCCACCAGTGATCCCCCCCTAAGGACTAGCGGGAGTGGTACCGGGGAGCTGTTTTCT. Amino acids: CATSDPPLRTSGSGTGELFS.

The chain employs TRBV27 and TRBJ2-6; possibly TRBD1 or TRBD2 for D (5 bases each). The CDR3 spans 19 residues. Trimming removed 1 base from V and 0 bases from J, with 16 bases in between. Germline V gives CDR1 MNHEY, CDR2 SMNVEV (reference sequence). CDR3 nucleotide sequence: TGTGCCAGCAGTTTATTTCCGGGGCCTCCGTCCTCTGGGGCCAACGTCCTGACTTTC. Amino acids: CASSLFPGPPSSGANVLTF.

The chain uses TRBV5-1 and TRBJ1-1; TRBD1 matches at 7 bases. Germline-derived CDR1 and CDR2 are SGHRS and YFSETQ. CDR3 size: 13 residues. V lost 3 bases and J lost 10; bases outside the gene matches: 9. The CDR3 is CASSSGQTVGAFF. CDR3 coding DNA: TGCGCCAGCAGCTCGGGACAGACCGTTGGAGCTTTCTTT.

The chain couples TRBV6-1 to TRBJ2-2, with D perhaps TRBD1 (8 bases). In germline, CDR1 is MNHNS, CDR2 SASEGT. This CDR3 has 15 residues. Trimming removed 6 bases at V and 5 bases at J, with 16 bases between. The CDR3 here is CASRQGGGWTGELFF. Here the CDR3 DNA reads TGTGCCAGCAGACAGGGGGGGGGTTGGACCGGGGAGCTGTTTTTT.

The V gene is TRBV7-6, the J gene TRBJ1-5; D is undetermined. V was clipped by 6 bases and J by 5 bases, with 11 bases between them. Germline V gene sequence: CDR1 SGHVS, CDR2 FNYEAQ. CDR3 length: 13 amino acids. CDR3 DNA sequence: TGTGCCAGCAGTCCCGCCAGTGATCAGCCCCAGCATTTT. Residues: CASSPASDQPQHF.

The gene calls are TRBV9 and TRBJ2-5; perhaps D is TRBD1 or TRBD2 (5 bases each). The CDR3 totals 14 residues. Trimming took 4 bases from V and 2 from J, leaving 12 bases between them. Germline V gives CDR1 SGDLS, CDR2 YYNGEE. The CDR3 is CASSLWDGQETQYF. CDR3 DNA sequence: TGTGCCAGCAGCTTATGGGACGGACAAGAGACCCAGTACTTC.

The chain carries TRBV2 and TRBJ1-6; D possibly corresponds to TRBD1 (6 bases). CDR1 is SNHLY, CDR2 FYNNEI, per germline. The CDR3 has 14 residues. V was trimmed by 8 bases and J by 11 bases, leaving 19 bases between them. CDR3 bases: TGTGCCAGCGGGGTAGAAGATCGGGGGCCACCCCTCCACTTT. Translated, it gives CASGVEDRGPPLHF.

The rearrangement joins TRBV5-6 to TRBJ2-3; D is uncertain. The length of the CDR3 is 12 residues. Germline CDR1 is SGHDT and CDR2 is YYEEEE. Trimming removed 2 bases at V and 5 bases at J, with 6 bases between. Here the CDR3 reads CASSLERDTQYF. The CDR3 bases are TGTGCCAGCAGCTTAGAGAGAGATACGCAGTATTTT.

The sample holds many counts of this clonotype. A read error may account for a junction end that differs from germline. CDR3 DNA sequence: TGCGCCAGCAGCCAAGATCGGGGGATCTCCGAGCAGTACTTC. Translated, it gives CASSQDRGISEQYF. The chain combines TRBV7-9 with TRBJ2-7; D possibly corresponds to TRBD2 (6 bases). CDR3 length: 14 residues. Per germline, CDR1 SEHNR and CDR2 FQNEAQ (reference sequence).

The table lists this clonotype with a few counts. The chain combines TRBV25-1 with TRBJ1-2; D is undetermined. The CDR3 spans 15 residues. V was pared by 5 bases and J by 4 bases, with 17 bases between. Germline assignment: CDR1 MGHDK and CDR2 SYGVNS. CDR3 loop: CASSYLGHTRYGYTF. In DNA form, the CDR3 reads TGTGCCAGCAGTTACCTCGGGCACACCCGCTATGGCTACACCTTC.

The chain is built from TRBV7-2 and TRBJ1-2; D ambiguous. Per germline, CDR1 SGHTA and CDR2 FQGNSA. The ends were cut back, 5 bases at V and 6 bases at J, with 19 bases in the middle. The CDR3 has 15 amino acids. The CDR3 DNA reads TGTGCCAGCAGCCATGGAGGGCAGGTGGGCGATGGCTACACCTTC. Translated, it gives CASSHGGQVGDGYTF.

This rearrangement joins TRBV6-5 to TRBJ2-7; D tentatively fits TRBD1 or TRBD2 (5 bases each). The germline gives CDR1 MNHEY, CDR2 SVGAGI. This CDR3 spans 14 amino acids. Trimming stripped 8 bases from V and 7 bases from J, with 21 bases between. This chain's CDR3 is CASAPGPEPREQYF. CDR3 nucleotides: TGTGCCAGCGCCCCGGGGCCTGAACCCAGGGAGCAGTACTTC.

In regard to this clonotype: A much larger clone lies a single base off, so this may be a read error. The chain employs TRBV24-1 and TRBJ1-4; D gene ambiguous. Per germline, CDR1 KGHDR and CDR2 SFDVKD. With 4 bases removed from V and 4 bases from J, the gap between germline ends came to 9 bases. The CDR3 is 14 amino acids. The CDR3 protein is CATSEVWVNEKLFF. The DNA for the CDR3 is TGTGCCACCAGTGAGGTGTGGGTTAATGAAAAACTGTTTTTT.

This chain joins TRBV2 and TRBJ2-3, with 8 bases lining up with TRBD2. The CDR3 has 12 amino acids. V lost 4 bases and J lost 7; bases outside the gene matches: 1. Germline values: CDR1 SNHLY, CDR2 FYNNEI. CDR3 region: CASSGTSNTQYF. The CDR3 coding sequence is TGTGCCAGCAGTGGGACTAGCAATACGCAGTATTTT.

This clonotype has a handful of counts. One end of the junction varies from germline; a read error may be responsible. This rearrangement joins TRBV24-1 to TRBJ1-1; D uncertain. The CDR3 runs to 13 residues. Germline V gives CDR1 KGHDR, CDR2 SFDVKD. CDR3 region: CASSPPGYTEAFF. The DNA of the CDR3 is TGTGCCAGCAGTCCCCCGGGTTACACTGAAGCTTTCTTT.

In this sample, this clonotype turned up a few times. This rearrangement joins TRBV5-1 to TRBJ2-5; 9 bases are shared with TRBD1. The length of the CDR3 is 15 residues. Germline lookup yields CDR1 SGHRS and CDR2 YFSETQ. J lost 5 bases, V lost 3 bases, and 8 bases had no gene match. As DNA, the CDR3 is TGCGCCAGCAGCTGGCGACAGGGGGGAAGGGAGACCCAGTACTTC. Protein product: CASSWRQGGRETQYF. Full variable domain (remainder filled in from reference TRBV5-1 and TRBJ2-5): KAGVTQTPRYLIKTRGQQVTLSCSPISGHRSVSWYQQTPGQGLQFLFEYFSETQRNKGNFPGRFSGRQFSNSRSEMNVSTLELGDSALYLCASSWRQGGRETQYFGPGTRLLVL.

The V call is TRBV5-1, the J call TRBJ2-7; maybe TRBD2 (6 bases). The CDR3 sequence is 11 residues long. The V end lost 2 bases, the J end lost 12 bases, and 12 bases lay between the germline ends. Germline V CDR1 and CDR2: SGHRS, YFSETQ. CDR3 protein: CASSFRDWMYF. In DNA, the CDR3 is TGCGCCAGCAGCTTCCGGGACTGGATGTACTTC.

V is TRBV20-1 and J is TRBJ2-7, with a tentative D call TRBD1 (5 bases). V lost 3 bases, J lost 6 bases, and 12 bases lay in between. From germline, CDR1 is DFQATT and CDR2 SNEGSKA (reference sequence). This CDR3 spans 12 amino acids. The CDR3 region is CSASDGQSEQYF. CDR3 nucleotides: TGCAGTGCTAGTGACGGACAAAGCGAGCAGTACTTC.

This chain connects TRBV20-1 to TRBJ1-6; a weak D match, TRBD1 (5 bases). Deletions cut 4 bases from V and 8 bases from J, with 12 bases between. Germline CDR1 is DFQATT and CDR2 is SNEGSKA (reference sequence). This CDR3 is 13 amino acids long. The CDR3 loop reads CSATGQLDSPLHF. DNA for the CDR3: TGCAGTGCTACGGGGCAGTTGGATTCACCCCTCCACTTT.